These 20 T cell receptor beta chains originate from one sample sequenced in a study of blood T cell repertoires in COVID-19 (dated by TCRdb to about 2020). Libraries were constructed by the immunoSEQ multiplex PCR assay. Drawn from immuneACCESS, this table holds only the in-frame rearrangements with V and J called that TCRdb kept. Clones are partly lost; checked studies trace under half to an unresolved V gene and leave the rest unexplained. The sample table contains 50,000 to 75,000 clones; only one count was recorded for just under 90% of them. The ten biggest clones cover less than 1.5% of the sample. Material for sequencing was peripheral blood. These TCRs come from a man aged 55 to 70 with acute or convalescent COVID-19.

The V gene is TRBV19, the J gene TRBJ1-1; D unclear. The CDR3 spans 15 residues. The germline V and J ends were trimmed by 3 bases and 1 base, with 12 bases remaining between them. CDR1 is LNHDA and CDR2 is SQIVND in the germline V gene (reference sequence). CDR3 region: CASSINLASNTEAFF. For the CDR3, the DNA is TGTGCCAGTAGTATTAATCTAGCCTCGAACACTGAAGCTTTCTTT.

The chain links TRBV27 to TRBJ2-2, with D possibly TRBD1 on 5 matching bases. This CDR3 has 12 amino acids. Germline V gene lookup returns CDR1 MNHEY and CDR2 SMNVEV (reference sequence). Trimming pared 6 bases from V and 6 bases from J, leaving 8 bases between. The CDR3 loop reads CASRAGPGELFF. CDR3 DNA: TGTGCCAGCAGGGCAGGGCCCGGGGAGCTGTTTTTT.

The J gene is TRBJ2-7, the V gene TRBV7-3; tentative D call: TRBD2 (6 bases). Germline V gene data show CDR1 as SGHTA and CDR2 as FQGTGA. CDR3 length equals 13 residues. Trimming removed 5 bases from V and 5 bases from J, with 13 bases in between. The CDR3 protein is CASSPGVTHEQYF. The CDR3 region has the DNA TGTGCCAGCAGCCCGGGGGTGACCCACGAGCAGTACTTC.

The gene calls are TRBV4-1 and TRBJ2-7, with 10 bases that match TRBD1. The trim removed 6 bases at V and 4 bases at J, leaving 9 bases unmatched. CDR3 length equals 15 residues. Looked up from germline, CDR1 is MGHRA and CDR2 is YSYEKL. CDR3 coding DNA: TGCGCCAGCAGGGGGGCCGCGGACAGGGGGTACGAGCAGTACTTC. Translated: CASRGAADRGYEQYF.

The rearrangement uses TRBV5-3 and TRBJ2-3; D might be TRBD1 (6 bases). TRBV5-3 is treated as an ORF (open reading frame) with a function not yet certain. The CDR3 covers 14 residues. V gave up 1 base and J gave up 6 bases, with 12 bases separating them. CDR3 bases: TGTGCCAGAAGCTTGTGGGTCGACAGGGATACGCAGTATTTT. Amino acids: CARSLWVDRDTQYF.

V usage is TRBV18 and J usage is TRBJ2-7; 8 positions agree with TRBD1. Germline V gene data show CDR1 as KGHSH and CDR2 as LQKENI. V was pared by 4 bases and J by 3 bases, with 5 bases of the junction left unmatched. The CDR3 spans 14 residues. Here the CDR3 DNA reads TGTGCCAGCTCACGGACAGGGAGTTTCTACGAGCAGTACTTC. Translating it yields CASSRTGSFYEQYF. Looking up the rest from reference TRBV18 and TRBJ2-7 gives the full variable domain: NAGVMQNPRHLVRRRGQEARLRCSPMKGHSHVYWYRQLPEEGLKFMVYLQKENIIDESGMPKERFSAEFPKEGPSILRIQQVVRGDSAAYFCASSRTGSFYEQYFGPGTRLTVT.

This clone has only one observation. The J gene is TRBJ2-7, the V gene TRBV18; 7 positions match TRBD1. Germline lookup yields CDR1 KGHSH and CDR2 LQKENI. CDR3 length: 14 residues. With V trimmed by 0 bases and J by 3 bases, 2 bases remained unmatched. The CDR3 DNA follows: TGTGCCAGCTCACCACCCGCAGGGGGCTACGAGCAGTACTTC. This sequence encodes CASSPPAGGYEQYF.

The chain is built from TRBV5-1 and TRBJ2-2, with D uncertain. Germline CDR1 and CDR2: SGHRS and YFSETQ. The CDR3 runs 14 residues. V lost 0 bases and J 7 bases, leaving 10 bases between the germline ends. DNA of the CDR3: TGCGCCAGCAGCTTGGCCTCATTTAGCGGGGAGCTGTTTTTT. Its translation is CASSLASFSGELFF. The full variable domain, its missing parts supplied by reference TRBV5-1 and TRBJ2-2, is KAGVTQTPRYLIKTRGQQVTLSCSPISGHRSVSWYQQTPGQGLQFLFEYFSETQRNKGNFPGRFSGRQFSNSRSEMNVSTLELGDSALYLCASSLASFSGELFFGEGSRLTVL.

DNA of the CDR3: TGCGCCAGCAGCCAAGACCGAGGAGCCAAAAACATTCAGTACTTC. Residues: CASSQDRGAKNIQYF. The rearrangement links TRBV4-1 to TRBJ2-4; D is uncertain. Germline V gene lookup returns CDR1 MGHRA and CDR2 YSYEKL. The CDR3 sequence is 15 residues long. V dropped 0 bases and J dropped 0 bases, with 6 bases sitting between them.

V is TRBV5-4 and J is TRBJ2-1; 12 bases are a match to TRBD2. The trim removed 4 bases at V and 9 bases at J, leaving 8 bases unmatched. This CDR3 comprises 15 residues. Germline V gene lookup returns CDR1 SGHNT and CDR2 YYREEE (reference sequence). The CDR3 DNA reads TGTGCCAGCAGCCCGGGGACTAGCGGGCTAAGTGAGCAGTTCTTC. It specifies CASSPGTSGLSEQFF.

The gene calls are TRBV7-9 and TRBJ1-1; 8 nucleotides agree with TRBD1. The germline V gene has CDR1 SEHNR and CDR2 FQNEAQ (reference sequence). CDR3 length: 15 amino acids. With 2 bases clipped from V and 2 bases from J, the junction kept 4 bases outside the gene matches. The chain's CDR3 is CASSLFGQGNTEAFF. The CDR3 DNA sequence: TGTGCCAGCAGCTTATTCGGACAGGGAAACACTGAAGCTTTCTTT.

The chain carries TRBV3-1 (or the pseudogene TRBV3-2) and TRBJ1-1, with TRBD1 matching over 10 bases. The J segment lost 6 bases and the V segment lost 2 bases, leaving 9 bases of the junction unmatched. This CDR3 is 16 amino acids long. In germline, CDR1 is LGHDT, CDR2 YNNKEL (reference sequence). The CDR3, as DNA: TGTGCCAGCAGCCAAACGACCGGGACAGGGGAGGCTGAAGCTTTCTTT. Translated, it gives CASSQTTGTGEAEAFF.

The V call is TRBV5-1, the J call TRBJ2-5, with TRBD1 matching 7 bases. CDR1 is SGHRS and CDR2 is YFSETQ in the germline V gene. This CDR3 has 14 residues. V was pared by 3 bases and J by 1 base, with 3 bases of the junction left unmatched. CDR3 region: CASSWGTAQETQYF. For the CDR3, the DNA is TGCGCCAGCAGCTGGGGGACAGCCCAAGAGACCCAGTACTTC.

The rearrangement uses TRBV10-3 and TRBJ2-3; D may be TRBD1 (6 bases). From germline, CDR1 is ENHRY and CDR2 SYGVKD. Trimming stripped 10 bases from V and 0 bases from J, with 17 bases between. The CDR3 is made up of 15 amino acids. CDR3 region: CATIGGWGSTDTQYF. DNA of the CDR3: TGTGCCACGATTGGGGGCTGGGGTAGCACAGATACGCAGTATTTT.

V usage is TRBV3-1 (or the pseudogene TRBV3-2) and J usage is TRBJ2-1; D possibly corresponds to TRBD2 (6 bases). Germline-derived CDR1 and CDR2 are LGHDT and YNNKEL (reference sequence). Between the trimmed V and J ends, which lost 4 bases and 6 bases, there was a span of 13 bases. This CDR3 spans 14 amino acids. The CDR3 protein is CASSPAGLTNEQFF. CDR3 DNA sequence: TGTGCCAGCAGCCCGGCGGGACTGACCAATGAGCAGTTCTTC.

The rearrangement links TRBV27 to TRBJ2-7; TRBD1 matches 8 bases. The germline V gene encodes CDR1 MNHEY and CDR2 SMNVEV (reference sequence). The trim removed 4 bases at V and 3 bases at J, leaving 8 bases unmatched. There are 15 residues in the CDR3. In DNA, the CDR3 is TGTGCCAGCAGTTCAGTCGGACAGGGTGGCTACGAGCAGTACTTC. It is translated as CASSSVGQGGYEQYF.

CDR3 loop: CASSLAMETQYF. The CDR3, as DNA: TGCGCCAGCAGCTTGGCCATGGAGACCCAGTACTTC. The V and J genes are TRBV5-1 and TRBJ2-5, with D uncertain. Looked up from germline, CDR1 is SGHRS and CDR2 is YFSETQ. The CDR3 runs 12 residues. V lost 0 bases to trimming and J lost 5 bases, with 5 bases between them.

The J gene is TRBJ1-5, the V gene TRBV12-3 or TRBV12-4; D perhaps matches TRBD1 (6 bases). This CDR3 spans 13 amino acids. Trimming took 4 bases from V and 4 from J, leaving 8 bases between them. In DNA, the CDR3 is TGTGCCAGCAGTTACAGGGTTAATCAGCCCCAGCATTTT. Translating it yields CASSYRVNQPQHF.

The chain employs TRBV6-6 and TRBJ2-2, with 9 bases identical to TRBD1. J was trimmed by 6 bases and V by 5 bases; bases with no gene match: 7. CDR1 and CDR2 from the germline V gene are MNHNY and SVGAGI (reference sequence). The CDR3 is 15 amino acids. The CDR3 region is CASSPRTGVAGELFF. The CDR3 coding sequence is TGTGCCAGCAGTCCCCGGACAGGGGTGGCCGGGGAGCTGTTTTTT.

This chain connects TRBV27 to TRBJ2-2, with TRBD2 matching 13 bases. J lost 6 bases, V lost 5 bases, and 6 bases had no gene match. The CDR3 runs to 16 residues. In germline, CDR1 is MNHEY, CDR2 SMNVEV (reference sequence). The CDR3 DNA follows: TGTGCCAGCAGTCCCGGGACTAGCGGGGCGTCCGGGGAGCTGTTTTTT. Amino acid sequence: CASSPGTSGASGELFF.